Listed below are T cell receptor beta chains from one sample, sequenced in a study of cytomegalovirus exposure and HLA in healthy donors. Profiled with immunoSEQ multiplex PCR; TCRdb holds only in-frame clones, not every one. The sample lists some 150,000 clones; roughly four fifths were seen once. Sample: PBMCs. These receptors were collected from a man aged 50 to 60 in good health and CMV-seropositive. Both conserved end residues are part of each CDR3. Fields, in order: J gene, clone size, V gene, D gene, CDR3 DNA, CDR3 protein. D genes are given only for firm matches. The size field is filled for only some rows; it gives once, few, many or a size class.

>TRBJ2-7|NA|TRBV6-1|TRBD2
TGTGCCAGCAGTGAAGGTGACAGGAGCGGGGGCTACGAGCAGTACTTC
CASSEGDRSGGYEQYF
>TRBJ2-2|NA|TRBV7-2|NA
TGTGCCAGCGGTGGGACTTCCGTCGGGGAGCTGTTTTTT
CASGGTSVGELFF
>TRBJ1-1|few|TRBV2|NA
TGTGCCAGCAAACTAGGGATGGGAGCTTTCTTT
CASKLGMGAFF
>TRBJ2-5|once|TRBV14|NA
TGTGCCAGCAGCCATACTCAAGAGACCCAGTACTTC
CASSHTQETQYF
>TRBJ2-1|NA|TRBV6-5|NA
TGTGCCAGCAGAGCGAGCCCGGGCTACAATGAGCAGTTCTTC
CASRASPGYNEQFF
>TRBJ2-6|NA|TRBV9|NA
TGTGCCAGCAGCACTCGGGCCGACCCCTTCTCTGGGGCCAACGGCCTGACTTTC
CASSTRADPFSGANGLTF
>TRBJ1-2|once|TRBV19|NA
TGTGCCAGTAGTATAGAACCACAGGTTGATGGCTACACCTTC
CASSIEPQVDGYTF
>TRBJ1-3|NA|TRBV5-1|NA
TGCGCCAGCAGCTTAAGTAGCTCTGGAAACACCATATATTTT
CASSLSSSGNTIYF
>TRBJ2-1|NA|TRBV5-1|NA
TGCGCCAGCAGCTTGTCGCCAGGGTCGTACAATGAGCAGTTCTTC
CASSLSPGSYNEQFF
>TRBJ2-7|many|TRBV5-1|TRBD2
TGCGCCAGCAGCTACGGGGCTAGCGGCTACGAGCAGTACTTC
CASSYGASGYEQYF
>TRBJ1-4|NA|TRBV28|NA
TGTGCCAGCAGTCCCGGTACAGGGTTTAATGAAAAACTGTTTTTT
CASSPGTGFNEKLFF
>TRBJ2-1|NA|TRBV10-3|TRBD2
TGTGCCACTAATGACGGACTAGCGGGATCGGCGAAGTTCTTC
CATNDGLAGSAKFF
>TRBJ2-3|NA|TRBV5-1|NA
TGCGCCAGCAGGGGTGGGGCTGGGGGCCCCCTAGATACGCAGTATTTT
CASRGGAGGPLDTQYF
>TRBJ2-2|NA|TRBV7-2|TRBD2
TGTGCCAGCAGCTTGCGGGGGGGCCAATGGCTGGGAGTCACCGGGGAGCTGTTTTTT
CASSLRGGQWLGVTGELFF
>TRBJ2-5|few|TRBV9|TRBD2
TGTGCCAGCAGCGTAGCACTAGCGGGAGAAGAGACCCAGTACTTC
CASSVALAGEETQYF
>TRBJ2-2|NA|TRBV12-5|NA
TGTGCTAGGGGGTGGCAGGGCGCGCACACCGGGGAGCTGTTTTTT
CARGWQGAHTGELFF
>TRBJ2-7|NA|TRBV19|TRBD2
TGTGCCAGTAGTCTAGGGAGGGGCTCCTACGAGCAGTACTTC
CASSLGRGSYEQYF